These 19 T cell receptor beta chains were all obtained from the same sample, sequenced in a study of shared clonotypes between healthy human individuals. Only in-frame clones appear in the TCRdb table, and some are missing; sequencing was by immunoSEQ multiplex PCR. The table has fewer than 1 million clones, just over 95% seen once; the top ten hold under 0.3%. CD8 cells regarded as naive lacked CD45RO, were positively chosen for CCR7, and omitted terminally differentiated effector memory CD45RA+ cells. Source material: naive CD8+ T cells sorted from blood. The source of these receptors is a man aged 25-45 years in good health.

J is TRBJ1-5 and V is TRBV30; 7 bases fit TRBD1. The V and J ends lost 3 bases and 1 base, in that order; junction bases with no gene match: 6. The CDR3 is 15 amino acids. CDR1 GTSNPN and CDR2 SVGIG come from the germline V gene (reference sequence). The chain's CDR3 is CAWSVGTASNQPQHF. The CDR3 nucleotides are TGTGCCTGGAGCGTTGGGACAGCCAGCAATCAGCCCCAGCATTTT.

The CDR3 region has the DNA TGTGCCAGCAAAGGATCATACTACGAGCAGTACTTC. This sequence encodes CASKGSYYEQYF. The V and J genes are TRBV2 and TRBJ2-7; D remains ambiguous. Germline V gene sequence: CDR1 SNHLY, CDR2 FYNNEI. V was trimmed by 7 bases and J by 3 bases, leaving 10 bases between them. This CDR3 comprises 12 residues.

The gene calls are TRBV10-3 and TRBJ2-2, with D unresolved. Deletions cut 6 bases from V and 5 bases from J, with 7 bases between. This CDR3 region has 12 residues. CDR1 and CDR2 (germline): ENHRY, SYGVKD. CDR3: CAISWRTGELFF. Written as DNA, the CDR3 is TGTGCCATCAGCTGGCGAACCGGGGAGCTGTTTTTT.

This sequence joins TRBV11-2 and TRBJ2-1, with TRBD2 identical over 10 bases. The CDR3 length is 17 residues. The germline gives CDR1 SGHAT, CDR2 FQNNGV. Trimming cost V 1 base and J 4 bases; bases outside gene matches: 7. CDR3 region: CASSLALTSGPYNEQFF. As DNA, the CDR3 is TGTGCCAGCAGCTTAGCCCTGACTAGCGGGCCATACAATGAGCAGTTCTTC.

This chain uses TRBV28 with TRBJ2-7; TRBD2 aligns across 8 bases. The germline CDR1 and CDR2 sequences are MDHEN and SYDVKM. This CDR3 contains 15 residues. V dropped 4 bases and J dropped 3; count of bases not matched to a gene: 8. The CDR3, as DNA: TGTGCCAGCAGTTCGCTAGCGGGTCTTCGCTACGAGCAGTACTTC. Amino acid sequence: CASSSLAGLRYEQYF.

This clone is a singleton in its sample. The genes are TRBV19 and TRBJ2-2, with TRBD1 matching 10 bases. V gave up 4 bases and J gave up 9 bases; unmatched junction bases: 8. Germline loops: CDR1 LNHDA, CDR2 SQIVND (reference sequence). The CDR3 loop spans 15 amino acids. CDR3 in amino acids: CASSSIKTGGRELFF. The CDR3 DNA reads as TGTGCCAGTAGTAGCATCAAGACAGGGGGCCGGGAGCTGTTTTTT.

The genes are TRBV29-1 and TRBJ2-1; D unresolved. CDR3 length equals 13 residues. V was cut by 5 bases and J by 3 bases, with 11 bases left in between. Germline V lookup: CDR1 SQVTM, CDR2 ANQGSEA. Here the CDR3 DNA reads TGCAGCGTTTGGGCCCACAGCTACAATGAGCAGTTCTTC. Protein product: CSVWAHSYNEQFF.

The CDR3 DNA sequence: TGCGCCAGCAGCTTGGTCGACAGGGGGAATGAAAAACTGTTTTTT. Its protein is CASSLVDRGNEKLFF. The V gene is TRBV5-1, the J gene TRBJ1-4; 9 bases map to TRBD1. This CDR3 is built from 15 residues. V trimming: 0 bases; J trimming: 5 bases; junction bases outside the gene matches: 2. Germline V CDR1 and CDR2: SGHRS, YFSETQ.

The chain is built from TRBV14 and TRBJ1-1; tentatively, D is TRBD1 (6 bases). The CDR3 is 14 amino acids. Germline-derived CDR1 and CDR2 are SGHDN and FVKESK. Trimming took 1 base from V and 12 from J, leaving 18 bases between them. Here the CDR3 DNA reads TGTGCCAGCAGCCAAGTCCCCCGGGGGGCTGGAACTTTCTTT. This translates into CASSQVPRGAGTFF.

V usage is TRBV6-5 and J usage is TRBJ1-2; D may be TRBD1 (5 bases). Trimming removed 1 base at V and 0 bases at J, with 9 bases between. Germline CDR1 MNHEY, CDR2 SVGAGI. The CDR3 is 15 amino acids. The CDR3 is CASSYWDGANYGYTF. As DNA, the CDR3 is TGTGCCAGCAGTTACTGGGACGGAGCTAACTATGGCTACACCTTC.

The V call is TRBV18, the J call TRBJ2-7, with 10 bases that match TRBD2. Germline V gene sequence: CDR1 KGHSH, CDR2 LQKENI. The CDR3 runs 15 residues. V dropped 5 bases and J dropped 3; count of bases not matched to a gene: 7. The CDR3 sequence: CASSGTSGNNYEQYF. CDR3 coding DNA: TGTGCCAGCTCAGGAACTAGCGGGAATAACTACGAGCAGTACTTC.

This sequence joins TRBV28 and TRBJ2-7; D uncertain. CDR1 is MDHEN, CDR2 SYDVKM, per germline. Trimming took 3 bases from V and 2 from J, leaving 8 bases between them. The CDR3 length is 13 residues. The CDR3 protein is CASSFASAYEQYF. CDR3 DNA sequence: TGTGCCAGCAGTTTCGCCAGTGCCTACGAGCAGTACTTC. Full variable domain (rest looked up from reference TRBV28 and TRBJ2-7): DVKVTQSSRYLVKRTGEKVFLECVQDMDHENMFWYRQDPGLGLRLIYFSYDVKMKEKGDIPEGYSVSREKKERFSLILESASTNQTSMYLCASSFASAYEQYFGPGTRLTVT.

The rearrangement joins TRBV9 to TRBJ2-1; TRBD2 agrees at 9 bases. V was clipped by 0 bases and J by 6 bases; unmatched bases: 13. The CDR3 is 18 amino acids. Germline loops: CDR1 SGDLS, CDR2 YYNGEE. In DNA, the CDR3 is TGTGCCAGCAGCGTAGTTGGAGCGGGAGGCCCCCTGAGCAATGAGCAGTTCTTC. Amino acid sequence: CASSVVGAGGPLSNEQFF.

CDR3 coding DNA: TGTGCCAGCAGTTCGGCAGGGCCATATGGCTACACCTTC. This encodes CASSSAGPYGYTF. The chain has TRBV27 and TRBJ1-2; D perhaps matches TRBD1 (5 bases). Germline values: CDR1 MNHEY, CDR2 SMNVEV (reference sequence). Trimming removed 4 bases from V and 5 bases from J, with 11 bases in between. The CDR3 has 13 residues.

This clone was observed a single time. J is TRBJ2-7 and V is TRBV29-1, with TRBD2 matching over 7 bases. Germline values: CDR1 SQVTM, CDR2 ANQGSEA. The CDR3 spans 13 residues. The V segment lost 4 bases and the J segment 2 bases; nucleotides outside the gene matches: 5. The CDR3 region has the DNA TGCAGCGTTGTAACGCGGGAGACCTACGAGCAGTACTTC. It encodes CSVVTRETYEQYF.

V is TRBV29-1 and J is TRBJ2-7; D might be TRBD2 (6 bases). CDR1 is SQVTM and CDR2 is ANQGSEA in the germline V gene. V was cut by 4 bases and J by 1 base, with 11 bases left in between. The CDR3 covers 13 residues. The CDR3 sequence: CSVVREWSYEQYF. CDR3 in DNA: TGCAGCGTTGTGCGGGAATGGTCCTACGAGCAGTACTTC.

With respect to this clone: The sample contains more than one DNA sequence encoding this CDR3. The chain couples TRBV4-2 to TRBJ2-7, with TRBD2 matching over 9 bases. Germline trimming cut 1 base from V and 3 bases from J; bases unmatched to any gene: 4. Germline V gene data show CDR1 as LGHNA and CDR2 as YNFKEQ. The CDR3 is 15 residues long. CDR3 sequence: CASSQGLAGVYEQYF. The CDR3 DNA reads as TGTGCCAGCAGCCAAGGATTAGCGGGAGTCTACGAGCAGTACTTC.

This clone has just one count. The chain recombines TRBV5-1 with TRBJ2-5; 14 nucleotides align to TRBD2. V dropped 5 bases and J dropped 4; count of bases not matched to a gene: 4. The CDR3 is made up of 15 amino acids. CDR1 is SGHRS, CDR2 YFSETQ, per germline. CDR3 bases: TGCGCCAGCAGGATGGGACTAGCGGGAGTAGAGACCCAGTACTTC. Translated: CASRMGLAGVETQYF.

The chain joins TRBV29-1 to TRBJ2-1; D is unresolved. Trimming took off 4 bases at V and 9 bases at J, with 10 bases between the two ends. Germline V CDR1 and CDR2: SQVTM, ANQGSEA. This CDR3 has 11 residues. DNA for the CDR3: TGCAGCGTTGTTGAGGTAGCTGAGCAGTTCTTC. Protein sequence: CSVVEVAEQFF.